A single sample is the source of the 18 T cell receptor beta chains below, sequenced in a study of blood T cell repertoires in COVID-19. Using immunoSEQ multiplex PCR, the repertoire was profiled, and TCRdb retains in-frame clones only, with some absent. In the table there are 430,000 or so clones, roughly 90% of which are singletons. Specimen: PBMCs or T cells enriched from blood (not recorded which). These receptors were obtained from a woman aged 18-29 years who had been exposed to COVID-19.

On this clone itself: The same CDR3 also results from other DNA sequences found in this sample. The genes are TRBV6-5 and TRBJ1-5; 7 nucleotides align to TRBD1. V shed 6 bases, J shed 2 bases, and the junction held 4 bases outside the gene matches. The CDR3 covers 14 residues. In germline, CDR1 is MNHEY, CDR2 SVGAGI. CDR3 sequence: CASSPDRGNQPQHF. The CDR3 nucleotides are TGTGCCAGCAGCCCAGACAGGGGCAATCAGCCCCAGCATTTT.

V is TRBV6-5 and J is TRBJ1-4; 7 bases match TRBD1. J lost 4 bases, V lost 6 bases, and 5 bases had no gene match. The CDR3 loop spans 14 amino acids. Germline V gives CDR1 MNHEY, CDR2 SVGAGI. The CDR3, as DNA: TGTGCCAGCAGGCCAGGGGGACTTAATGAAAAACTGTTTTTT. It yields the protein CASRPGGLNEKLFF.

The CDR3 DNA is TGTGCCAGCATCCTAGGACAGAGCCCAGATACGCAGTATTTT. Its translation: CASILGQSPDTQYF. The chain joins TRBV11-1 to TRBJ2-3; D is possibly TRBD1 (6 bases). CDR3 length equals 14 residues. Germline V gives CDR1 SGHAT, CDR2 FQDESV (reference sequence). V was pared by 7 bases and J by 4 bases, with 15 bases between.

In its sample, this clone was seen once. V and J are TRBV19 and TRBJ1-5; tentatively, D is TRBD1 (6 bases). V dropped 9 bases and J dropped 1 base, with 10 bases sitting between them. The V gene's germline CDR1 is LNHDA and CDR2 SQIVND (reference sequence). CDR3 length: 13 amino acids. CDR3 in amino acids: CASNDRSNQPQHF. DNA for the CDR3: TGTGCCAGCAACGACAGGAGCAATCAGCCCCAGCATTTT.

This clone was detected once. This chain links TRBV19 with TRBJ2-1; D perhaps matches TRBD1 (8 bases). Trimming pared 5 bases from V and 8 bases from J, leaving 28 bases between. The CDR3 spans 18 residues. Germline CDR1 is LNHDA and CDR2 is SQIVND (reference sequence). CDR3 bases: TGTGCCAGTAGTTTTCGGACAGGGAGGGTAGTGATTCGACATGAGCAGTTCTTC. Translating gives CASSFRTGRVVIRHEQFF.

In this sample, this clone turned up once. The chain employs TRBV6-5 and TRBJ2-1, with 7 bases matching TRBD1. The CDR3 sequence is 15 residues long. V trimming: 0 bases; J trimming: 4 bases; junction bases outside the gene matches: 3. Germline loops: CDR1 MNHEY, CDR2 SVGAGI. CDR3 region: CASSYSRGPYNEQFF. In DNA form, the CDR3 reads TGTGCCAGCAGTTACTCGAGGGGGCCTTACAATGAGCAGTTCTTC.

The chain carries TRBV7-3 and TRBJ1-2; 11 bases are a match to TRBD1. The CDR3 runs 17 residues. The V segment lost 5 bases and the J segment 7 bases; nucleotides outside the gene matches: 15. CDR1 is SGHTA, CDR2 FQGTGA, per germline. The CDR3 DNA reads TGTGCCAGCAGCGAGAGGACAGGGGGCCTCTTCCCTATTGGCTACACCTTC. Translating it yields CASSERTGGLFPIGYTF.

The rearrangement links TRBV7-6 to TRBJ1-5, with 9 positions matching TRBD1. The germline V gene encodes CDR1 SGHVS and CDR2 FNYEAQ. The CDR3 extends over 15 amino acids. Trimming cost V 5 bases and J 4 bases; bases outside gene matches: 6. CDR3 bases: TGTGCCAGCAGCATCGGGACAGGGACAAATCAGCCCCAGCATTTT. It translates to CASSIGTGTNQPQHF.

As regards this clone: Other nucleotide sequences from this sample produce the same CDR3. CDR3 in DNA: TGTGCCAGCAGCCAACGAGGGAGCACTGAAGCTTTCTTT. It yields the protein CASSQRGSTEAFF. The rearrangement links TRBV3-1 (or the pseudogene TRBV3-2) to TRBJ1-1; no definite D call. Germline assignment: CDR1 LGHDT and CDR2 YNNKEL (reference sequence). The germline V and J ends were trimmed by 2 bases and 4 bases, with 8 bases remaining between them. The CDR3 length is 13 residues.

The chain combines TRBV28 with TRBJ1-4; 7 positions match TRBD1. J gave up 0 bases and V 5 bases, and 9 bases lay outside the gene matches. The CDR3 is 17 residues long. CDR1 and CDR2 (germline): MDHEN, SYDVKM. The CDR3 coding sequence is TGTGCCAGCAGTACGGGGGACAGACTGACAACTAATGAAAAACTGTTTTTT. Amino acid sequence: CASSTGDRLTTNEKLFF.

The chain recombines TRBV28 with TRBJ1-2; no reliable D call. The length of the CDR3 is 12 residues. Germline V gives CDR1 MDHEN, CDR2 SYDVKM. V lost 6 bases, J lost 8 bases, and 13 bases lay in between. The CDR3 loop is CASSSREAGYTF. The CDR3, as DNA: TGTGCCAGCAGCTCCCGGGAGGCCGGCTACACCTTC.

The gene calls are TRBV28 and TRBJ2-5; 7 nucleotides align to TRBD2. The V gene end was trimmed by 5 bases and the J gene end by 5 bases; junction bases not matched to a gene: 11. The CDR3 consists of 15 residues. Germline CDR1 and CDR2: MDHEN and SYDVKM. CDR3 bases: TGTGCCAGCAGTGGTGCTAGCGGTTATGTGGAGACCCAGTACTTC. It yields the protein CASSGASGYVETQYF.

This chain uses TRBV28 with TRBJ2-7; 12 nucleotides match TRBD2. The CDR3 contains 13 residues. The germline CDR1 and CDR2 sequences are MDHEN and SYDVKM. Trimming took 8 bases from V and 3 from J; bases not matched to a gene: 2. CDR3 region: CASRLAGDYEQYF. Written as DNA, the CDR3 is TGTGCCAGCCGACTAGCGGGGGACTACGAGCAGTACTTC.

The CDR3 DNA is TGCGCCAGCAGCCAAGAAGTGGACGCGGCGGGTGGCTACACCTTC. It yields the protein CASSQEVDAAGGYTF. The V and J genes are TRBV4-3 and TRBJ1-2; D not certain. The CDR3 covers 15 residues. Trimming removed 0 bases from V and 7 bases from J, with 15 bases in between. The germline V gene has CDR1 LGHNA and CDR2 YSLEER.

CDR3 residues: CASSVIRDSEQFF. The CDR3 nucleotides are TGTGCCAGCAGTGTTATTAGGGACAGTGAGCAGTTCTTC. V usage is TRBV6-1 and J usage is TRBJ2-1; 7 bases line up with TRBD1. Trimming removed 4 bases from V and 9 bases from J; junction bases left unmatched: 6. The CDR3 is made up of 13 amino acids. CDR1 and CDR2 from the germline V gene are MNHNS and SASEGT.

This sequence joins TRBV7-6 and TRBJ2-7; the D is unclear. The CDR3 is made up of 14 amino acids. V lost 5 bases, J lost 5 bases, and 16 bases lay in between. Looked up from germline, CDR1 is SGHVS and CDR2 is FNYEAQ. The CDR3 region is CASSPDSGIHEQYF. CDR3 nucleotides: TGTGCCAGCAGCCCTGACTCCGGAATCCACGAGCAGTACTTC.

This clone was seen a handful of times. The chain links TRBV7-3 to TRBJ2-1; 7 positions agree with TRBD2. This CDR3 has 13 residues. Germline CDR1 reads SGHTA; CDR2 reads FQGTGA. V was pared by 5 bases and J by 6 bases, with 4 bases of the junction left unmatched. CDR3 in DNA: TGTGCCAGCAGCGCCGGACTAGGCAATGAGCAGTTCTTC. Amino acid sequence: CASSAGLGNEQFF.

The chain carries TRBV7-6 and TRBJ2-1; 7 positions match TRBD1. V dropped 5 bases and J dropped 7; count of bases not matched to a gene: 8. The CDR3 covers 14 residues. Germline assignment: CDR1 SGHVS and CDR2 FNYEAQ. The chain's CDR3 is CASSRSTGANEQFF. The CDR3 DNA reads as TGTGCCAGCAGCCGAAGTACAGGGGCAAATGAGCAGTTCTTC.